The 28 T cell receptor beta chains below were found in one sample sequenced in a study of cytomegalovirus exposure and HLA in healthy donors. PCR involved 60 Vbeta and 13 Jbeta primers. Clones were sequenced by immunoSEQ multiplex PCR, and TCRdb holds only the in-frame ones, with some missing. The sample shows 200,000 to 300,000 clones, almost 85% of them seen only once. Sequencing used PBMCs. These receptor sequences come from a woman aged 40 to 49 in good health and CMV-seropositive.

The chain joins TRBV7-9 to TRBJ2-1, with 7 bases fitting TRBD2. There are 15 residues in the CDR3. After removal of 4 bases from V and 9 bases from J, the junction contained 12 bases not matched to a gene. Germline CDR1 is SEHNR and CDR2 is FQNEAQ (reference sequence). The CDR3 here is CASSSVGLGGSEQFF. The CDR3 DNA is TGTGCCAGCAGCTCCGTTGGGTTGGGAGGGTCTGAGCAGTTCTTC.

This chain connects TRBV7-2 to TRBJ2-7; D not certain. The CDR3 totals 12 residues. Per germline, CDR1 SGHTA and CDR2 FQGNSA. Trimming cost V 3 bases and J 3 bases, with 6 bases left between them. The chain's CDR3 is CASSLSIYEQYF. The CDR3 DNA sequence: TGTGCCAGCAGCTTGAGTATCTACGAGCAGTACTTC.

This rearrangement joins TRBV28 to TRBJ1-1; D perhaps matches TRBD1 (5 bases). Trimming shortened V by 6 bases and J by 4 bases, and 12 bases separated the two germline ends. Germline CDR1 and CDR2: MDHEN and SYDVKM. The CDR3 is made up of 13 amino acids. The CDR3 spells CASRTGGSTEAFF. CDR3 in DNA: TGTGCCAGCAGAACCGGGGGTTCCACTGAAGCTTTCTTT. The full variable domain, completed using reference TRBV28 and TRBJ1-1, is DVKVTQSSRYLVKRTGEKVFLECVQDMDHENMFWYRQDPGLGLRLIYFSYDVKMKEKGDIPEGYSVSREKKERFSLILESASTNQTSMYLCASRTGGSTEAFFGQGTRLTVV.

Here the CDR3 DNA reads TGTGCCAGCAGCTCGACAGGGGGCGGCAATCAGCCCCAGCATTTT. As protein: CASSSTGGGNQPQHF. This sequence joins TRBV7-2 and TRBJ1-5; 10 bases align to TRBD1. V was clipped by 4 bases and J by 2 bases; unmatched bases: 2. This CDR3 contains 15 residues. CDR1 and CDR2 from the germline V gene are SGHTA and FQGNSA.

CDR3 in amino acids: CASQPGLAGIYEQYF. The CDR3 DNA is TGCGCCAGCCAACCCGGCCTAGCGGGTATTTACGAGCAGTACTTC. V gene TRBV5-1 combines with J gene TRBJ2-5; 8 bases map to TRBD2. The J call is doubtful: the DNA matches TRBJ2-7 better. Germline V gene sequence: CDR1 SGHRS, CDR2 YFSETQ. The CDR3 has 15 amino acids.

The CDR3 DNA reads TGCAGCTTCGGGGGGGCCTACGAGCAGTACTTC. It encodes CSFGGAYEQYF. The rearrangement links TRBV29-1 to TRBJ2-7; 8 bases agree with TRBD2. Germline CDR1 and CDR2: SQVTM and ANQGSEA. Trimming took 8 bases from V and 2 from J; bases not matched to a gene: 2. The length of the CDR3 is 11 residues.

This clone was counted between two and nine times. This chain links TRBV5-1 with TRBJ2-3, with D uncertain. From germline, CDR1 is SGHRS and CDR2 YFSETQ. V was shortened by 0 bases and J by 2 bases, with 10 bases between the two germline ends. The CDR3 has 15 amino acids. The CDR3 DNA follows: TGCGCCAGCAGCTTGGCCCCACAGAACACAGATACGCAGTATTTT. As protein: CASSLAPQNTDTQYF.

This clone was found once. The V and J genes are TRBV30 and TRBJ1-4; D is unresolved. This CDR3 has 13 residues. The V end was cut by 1 base, the J end by 4 bases, with 7 bases between. Per the germline V gene, CDR1 is GTSNPN and CDR2 is SVGIG (reference sequence). CDR3 DNA sequence: TGTGCCTGGAGTGCGAGGCTTAATGAAAAACTGTTTTTT. This translates into CAWSARLNEKLFF. Complete variable domain (other parts from reference TRBV30 and TRBJ1-4): SQTIHQWPATLVQPVGSPLSLECTVEGTSNPNLYWYRQAAGRGLQLLFYSVGIGQISSEVPQNLSASRPQDRQFILSSKKLLLSDSGFYLCAWSARLNEKLFFGSGTQLSVL.

This chain joins TRBV4-3 and TRBJ2-1; 8 positions match TRBD2. The germline gives CDR1 LGHNA, CDR2 YSLEER. The CDR3 is 17 residues long. V lost 0 bases, J lost 4 bases, and 8 bases stayed unmatched. CDR3 sequence: CASSQDSGSGKYNEQFF. CDR3 DNA sequence: TGCGCCAGCAGCCAAGATTCGGGTAGCGGGAAGTACAATGAGCAGTTCTTC.

The count of this clone is one. The rearrangement uses TRBV5-1 and TRBJ1-1, with 11 bases that match TRBD1. V trimming: 5 bases; J trimming: 5 bases; junction bases outside the gene matches: 5. The CDR3 covers 14 residues. Germline loops: CDR1 SGHRS, CDR2 YFSETQ. For the CDR3, the DNA is TGCGCCAGCAGGAGGGACAGGGGGGTGACTGAAGCTTTCTTT. It codes for CASRRDRGVTEAFF.

J is TRBJ1-1 and V is TRBV25-1; D remains ambiguous. The V and J ends lost 3 bases and 1 base respectively, with 9 bases between them. This CDR3 spans 14 amino acids. The V gene's germline CDR1 is MGHDK and CDR2 SYGVNS. The DNA of the CDR3 is TGTGCCAGCAGTGAGGATCCAGGGAACACTGAAGCTTTCTTT. Translating gives CASSEDPGNTEAFF.

The rearrangement joins TRBV7-2 to TRBJ2-7; 13 positions agree with TRBD2. V lost 5 bases and J lost 1; bases outside the gene matches: 2. This CDR3 region has 15 residues. Germline V gene data show CDR1 as SGHTA and CDR2 as FQGNSA. This CDR3 reads CASSRLAGGSYEQYF. The DNA for the CDR3 is TGTGCCAGCAGCCGACTAGCGGGAGGATCCTACGAGCAGTACTTC.

CDR3 loop: CAWRLAGGSPGELFF. The DNA for the CDR3 is TGTGCCTGGAGACTAGCGGGGGGTTCTCCCGGGGAGCTGTTTTTT. The V call is TRBV30, the J call TRBJ2-2, with 12 bases fitting TRBD2. V lost 3 bases and J lost 6; bases outside the gene matches: 5. Germline CDR1 is GTSNPN and CDR2 is SVGIG (reference sequence). CDR3 length: 15 residues.

The chain joins TRBV23-1 to TRBJ2-7, with 15 bases matching TRBD2. TRBV23-1 counts as an open reading frame of uncertain function. J lost 0 bases, V lost 7 bases, and 4 bases had no gene match. CDR3 size: 16 residues. The CDR3 spells CASNGLAGGYSYEQYF. CDR3 DNA sequence: TGCGCCAGCAACGGACTAGCGGGAGGGTACTCCTACGAGCAGTACTTC.

The chain links TRBV7-7 to TRBJ2-2, with a weak D call TRBD2 (7 bases). CDR3 length equals 12 residues. Germline loops: CDR1 SSHAT, CDR2 FNYEAQ (reference sequence). CDR3 loop: CAQEGGPGELFF. The CDR3 bases are TGTGCGCAAGAGGGGGGGCCCGGGGAGCTGTTTTTT.

On this clone: Additional DNA sequences in this sample encode the identical CDR3. The chain is built from TRBV6-5 and TRBJ1-2; possibly TRBD1 for D (6 bases). The germline gives CDR1 MNHEY, CDR2 SVGAGI. This CDR3 contains 15 residues. Trimming removed 0 bases at V and 8 bases at J, with 16 bases between. Here the CDR3 DNA reads TGTGCCAGCAGTTACTCGAGCGGGGGCTCCTACGGCTACACCTTC. Residues: CASSYSSGGSYGYTF.

In DNA, the CDR3 is TGTGCCAGCAGCACTGAGGTGGGGACCTACGAGGCGGGAGGGGGGGAATCAGATACGCAGTATTTT. This translates into CASSTEVGTYEAGGGESDTQYF. V gene TRBV9 combines with J gene TRBJ2-3; TRBD2 matches 9 bases. With V trimmed by 4 bases and J by 4 bases, 28 bases remained unmatched. The V gene's germline CDR1 is SGDLS and CDR2 YYNGEE. The CDR3 contains 22 residues.

This clone was counted a few times. This rearrangement joins TRBV4-2 to TRBJ2-2; 11 bases are shared with TRBD2. The CDR3 is 17 amino acids. The V and J ends lost 4 bases and 0 bases, in that order; junction bases with no gene match: 4. In germline, CDR1 is LGHNA, CDR2 YNFKEQ. The CDR3 region is CASSRSSGGTNTGELFF. CDR3 sequence (DNA): TGTGCCAGCAGCCGGTCTAGCGGGGGGACGAACACCGGGGAGCTGTTTTTT.

For the CDR3, the DNA is TGTGCCAGCAGCACAGGGACGGTCGGACAGACCCAGTACTTC. Translating gives CASSTGTVGQTQYF. The rearrangement joins TRBV6-1 to TRBJ2-5; maybe TRBD1 (6 bases). V was cut by 6 bases and J by 6 bases, with 17 bases left in between. There are 14 residues in the CDR3. Per the germline V gene, CDR1 is MNHNS and CDR2 is SASEGT.

The chain recombines TRBV9 with TRBJ2-7, with 7 bases lining up with TRBD2. The CDR3 totals 16 residues. V lost 6 bases to trimming and J lost 6 bases; unmatched junction nucleotides: 18. CDR1 and CDR2 from the germline V gene are SGDLS and YYNGEE. CDR3 residues: CASTPGGTPSGGEQYF. For the CDR3, the DNA is TGTGCCAGCACCCCAGGCGGGACCCCCTCGGGGGGCGAGCAGTACTTC. Full variable domain (rest looked up from reference TRBV9 and TRBJ2-7): DSGVTQTPKHLITATGQRVTLRCSPRSGDLSVYWYQQSLDQGLQFLIQYYNGEERAKGNILERFSAQQFPDLHSELNLSSLELGDSALYFCASTPGGTPSGGEQYFGPGTRLTVT.

This chain joins TRBV7-9 and TRBJ2-7, with D tentatively TRBD2 (6 bases). The germline V gene has CDR1 SEHNR and CDR2 FQNEAQ (reference sequence). The CDR3 has 13 amino acids. V lost 7 bases to trimming and J lost 2 bases, with 12 bases between them. CDR3 in DNA: TGTGCCAGCACGGGACTCCTGACCTACGAGCAGTACTTC. Amino acid sequence: CASTGLLTYEQYF.

This clone was observed once. J is TRBJ1-3 and V is TRBV9; D gene unclear. V lost 0 bases and J 0 bases, leaving 7 bases between the germline ends. Germline V gene data show CDR1 as SGDLS and CDR2 as YYNGEE. This CDR3 is 15 amino acids long. CDR3 residues: CASSVGASSGNTIYF. The CDR3 bases are TGTGCCAGCAGCGTAGGGGCCAGCTCTGGAAACACCATATATTTT.

The rearrangement links TRBV5-1 to TRBJ2-2, with D hard to call. The germline V gene encodes CDR1 SGHRS and CDR2 YFSETQ. This CDR3 has 14 amino acids. Trimming removed 4 bases at V and 2 bases at J, with 9 bases between. In DNA, the CDR3 is TGCGCCAGCAGCCTAGGATCTAACACCGGGGAGCTGTTTTTT. Translating it yields CASSLGSNTGELFF. The full variable domain, its missing parts supplied by reference TRBV5-1 and TRBJ2-2, is KAGVTQTPRYLIKTRGQQVTLSCSPISGHRSVSWYQQTPGQGLQFLFEYFSETQRNKGNFPGRFSGRQFSNSRSEMNVSTLELGDSALYLCASSLGSNTGELFFGEGSRLTVL.

The chain recombines TRBV5-1 with TRBJ1-2; 8 bases are shared with TRBD1. Germline values: CDR1 SGHRS, CDR2 YFSETQ. This CDR3 is built from 15 residues. The V segment lost 7 bases and the J segment 1 base; nucleotides outside the gene matches: 9. CDR3 amino acids: CASSTGGRGNYGYTF. DNA of the CDR3: TGCGCCAGCTCTACAGGGGGGCGAGGTAACTATGGCTACACCTTC.

This clone is termed medium-sized (0.01 to 0.1%). The chain combines TRBV19 with TRBJ1-1; no clear D gene. Looked up from germline, CDR1 is LNHDA and CDR2 is SQIVND (reference sequence). V dropped 3 bases and J dropped 2 bases, with 10 bases sitting between them. The CDR3 loop spans 14 amino acids. CDR3 region: CASSMGGSNTEAFF. The CDR3, as DNA: TGTGCCAGTAGTATGGGAGGCAGTAACACTGAAGCTTTCTTT.

This clone was observed a single time. This chain joins TRBV19 and TRBJ1-5; 8 bases line up with TRBD1. Germline loops: CDR1 LNHDA, CDR2 SQIVND (reference sequence). V dropped 0 bases and J dropped 2; count of bases not matched to a gene: 0. The CDR3 runs to 15 residues. This chain's CDR3 is CASSIEGQGNQPQHF. DNA for the CDR3: TGTGCCAGTAGTATAGAGGGACAGGGCAATCAGCCCCAGCATTTT.

The chain carries TRBV30 and TRBJ1-6, with 9 bases that match TRBD1. V was pared by 4 bases and J by 7 bases, with 8 bases of the junction left unmatched. Looked up from germline, CDR1 is GTSNPN and CDR2 is SVGIG (reference sequence). This CDR3 comprises 15 residues. CDR3 nucleotides: TGTGCCTGGAAATATCGGGACAGGGAAAATTCACCCCTCCACTTT. Its protein is CAWKYRDRENSPLHF.

This clone was seen just once. The chain links TRBV30 to TRBJ2-2, with TRBD2 matching over 7 bases. This CDR3 has 15 amino acids. J gave up 4 bases and V 7 bases, and 12 bases lay outside the gene matches. CDR1 is GTSNPN, CDR2 SVGIG, per germline (reference sequence). The CDR3 protein is CALGGSTSVTGELFF. CDR3 in DNA: TGTGCCTTGGGCGGGAGTACGTCGGTCACCGGGGAGCTGTTTTTT.